One T cell receptor (beta chain) is described in this entry. The record originates from a study of cytomegalovirus exposure and HLA in healthy donors. J gave up 5 bases and V 4 bases, and 12 bases lay outside the gene matches. This CDR3 is 16 amino acids long. Germline CDR1 reads SGHDT; CDR2 reads YYEEEE. Vbeta (60) and Jbeta (13) primers were used in the PCR. Sequencing was performed with immunoSEQ multiplex PCR; in TCRdb, only in-frame clones are kept and a portion is missing. This table has about 89,000 clones, 76% appearing once. The clonotype was recovered from a male donor in good health and CMV-seronegative. The sequenced sample was PBMCs. This chain links TRBV5-6 with TRBJ2-7; 10 nucleotides align to TRBD1. CDR3 nucleotide sequence: TGTGCCAGCAGCCCCCCCCCGGGACAGGGGTTACACGAGCAGTACTTC. It specifies CASSPPPGQGLHEQYF.